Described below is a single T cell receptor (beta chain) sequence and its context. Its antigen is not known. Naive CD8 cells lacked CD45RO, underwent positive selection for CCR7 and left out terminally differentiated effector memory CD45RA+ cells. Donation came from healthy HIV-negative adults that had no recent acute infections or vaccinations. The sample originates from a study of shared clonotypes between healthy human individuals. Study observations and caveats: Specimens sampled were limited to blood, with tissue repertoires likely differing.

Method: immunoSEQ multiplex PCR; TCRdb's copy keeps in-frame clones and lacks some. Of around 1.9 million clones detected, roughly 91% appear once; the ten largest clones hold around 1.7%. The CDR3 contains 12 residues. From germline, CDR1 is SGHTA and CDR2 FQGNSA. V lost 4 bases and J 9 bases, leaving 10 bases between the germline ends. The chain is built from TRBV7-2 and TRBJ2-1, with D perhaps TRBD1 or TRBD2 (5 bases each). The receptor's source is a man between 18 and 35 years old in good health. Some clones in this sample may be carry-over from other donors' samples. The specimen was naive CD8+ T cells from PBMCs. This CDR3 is CASSSVGREQFF. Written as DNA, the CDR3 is TGTGCCAGCAGCTCAGTGGGACGTGAGCAGTTCTTC. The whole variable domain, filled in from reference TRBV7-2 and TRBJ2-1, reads GAGVSQSPSNKVTEKGKDVELRCDPISGHTALYWYRQSLGQGLEFLIYFQGNSAPDKSGLPSDRFSAERTGGSVSTLTIQRTQQEDSAVYLCASSSVGREQFFGPGTRLTVL.